These T cell receptor beta chains were read from a single sample in a study of response to subunit inactivated influenza vaccine. One entry per CDR3 protein results from TCRdb running MiXCR on the RT-PCR reads. The repertoire holds 200,000 to 300,000 distinct CDR3 sequences, with 12% as singletons. This material consisted of non-naive T cells sorted from PBMCs, taken 14 to 15 days before vaccination. Receptors originate from a man aged 50 to 59 who received an inactivated influenza vaccine. CDR3s include the opening cysteine and the closing phenylalanine or tryptophan. Each record gives: clone size, D gene, CDR3 length, J gene, V gene, CDR3 protein, CDR3 DNA. A D gene is named only where the DNA matches it firmly. The size of a clone is reported for some rows only, either as once, few or many, or as a class for expanded clones.

clone_size: many
d_call: .
cdr3_length: 14
j_call: TRBJ2-5
v_call: TRBV4-3
cdr3_aa: CASSQDSLAETQYF
cdr3_nt: TGCGCCAGCAGCCAAGATAGCCTAGCAGAGACCCAGTACTTC

clone_size: .
d_call: TRBD2
cdr3_length: 16
j_call: TRBJ2-7
v_call: TRBV6-5
cdr3_aa: CASSYSSSGRAEEQYF
cdr3_nt: TGTGCCAGCAGTTACTCGTCGAGCGGGAGGGCCGAAGAGCAGTACTTC

clone_size: few
d_call: TRBD1
cdr3_length: 16
j_call: TRBJ2-7
v_call: TRBV3-1
cdr3_aa: CASSPRDRGGVHEQYF
cdr3_nt: TGTGCCAGCAGCCCCCGGGACAGGGGCGGGGTCCACGAGCAGTACTTC

clone_size: few
d_call: .
cdr3_length: 12
j_call: TRBJ1-4
v_call: TRBV29-1
cdr3_aa: CSVALTNEKLFF
cdr3_nt: TGCAGCGTTGCCCTAACTAATGAAAAACTGTTTTTT

clone_size: few
d_call: TRBD2
cdr3_length: 24
j_call: TRBJ2-2
v_call: TRBV7-4
cdr3_aa: CASSLPGQGRTSGGATSNTGELFF
cdr3_nt: TGTGCCAGCAGCTTACCGGGACAGGGAAGGACTAGCGGGGGGGCTACATCGAACACCGGGGAGCTGTTTTTT

clone_size: .
d_call: .
cdr3_length: 12
j_call: TRBJ1-1
v_call: TRBV30
cdr3_aa: CAKDRMNTEAFF
cdr3_nt: TGTGCGAAGGACAGAATGAACACTGAAGCTTTCTTT

clone_size: few
d_call: TRBD1
cdr3_length: 14
j_call: TRBJ2-7
v_call: TRBV28
cdr3_aa: CASRKGQGRSEQYF
cdr3_nt: TGTGCCAGCAGAAAGGGACAGGGAAGGTCCGAGCAGTACTTC

clone_size: .
d_call: .
cdr3_length: 12
j_call: TRBJ1-5
v_call: TRBV10-3
cdr3_aa: CAISESGRYQHF
cdr3_nt: TGTGCCATCAGTGAGTCGGGGCGTTACCAGCATTTT

clone_size: many
d_call: TRBD2
cdr3_length: 17
j_call: TRBJ2-1
v_call: TRBV12-3/TRBV12-4
cdr3_aa: CASSPGTSGANYNEQFF
cdr3_nt: TGTGCCAGCAGTCCGGGGACTAGCGGGGCAAACTACAATGAGCAGTTCTTC

clone_size: .
d_call: TRBD1
cdr3_length: 14
j_call: TRBJ1-1
v_call: TRBV6-2/TRBV6-3
cdr3_aa: CASKRQGVNTEAFF
cdr3_nt: TGTGCCAGCAAACGACAGGGGGTGAACACTGAAGCTTTCTTT

clone_size: .
d_call: .
cdr3_length: 13
j_call: TRBJ2-5
v_call: TRBV20-1
cdr3_aa: CSARDPYSQAQYF
cdr3_nt: TGCAGTGCTAGAGATCCGTACAGTCAGGCCCAGTACTTC

clone_size: .
d_call: TRBD1
cdr3_length: 14
j_call: TRBJ2-1
v_call: TRBV6-2/TRBV6-3
cdr3_aa: CASRGGTGSREQFF
cdr3_nt: TGTGCCAGCAGGGGGGGGACAGGGTCACGCGAGCAGTTCTTC

clone_size: few
d_call: TRBD1
cdr3_length: 13
j_call: TRBJ2-7
v_call: TRBV20-1
cdr3_aa: CSAPGTGLYEQYF
cdr3_nt: TGCAGTGCTCCCGGGACAGGCCTCTACGAGCAGTACTTC

clone_size: many
d_call: TRBD2
cdr3_length: 14
j_call: TRBJ2-7
v_call: TRBV20-1
cdr3_aa: CSAGSGGLAYEQYF
cdr3_nt: TGCAGTGCTGGTAGCGGGGGGCTTGCCTACGAGCAGTACTTC

clone_size: .
d_call: TRBD1
cdr3_length: 16
j_call: TRBJ1-6
v_call: TRBV2
cdr3_aa: CASRDRGSSYNSPLHF
cdr3_nt: TGTGCCAGCAGGGACAGGGGTAGCTCCTATAATTCACCCCTCCACTTT

clone_size: .
d_call: .
cdr3_length: 14
j_call: TRBJ2-7
v_call: TRBV6-1
cdr3_aa: CASTRGGNAYEQYF
cdr3_nt: TGTGCCAGCACCAGGGGGGGGAATGCCTACGAGCAGTACTTC

clone_size: few
d_call: .
cdr3_length: 15
j_call: TRBJ1-2
v_call: TRBV12-3/TRBV12-4
cdr3_aa: CASSRGSSSNYGYTF
cdr3_nt: TGTGCCAGCAGCCGCGGCAGCTCCTCTAACTATGGCTACACCTTC

clone_size: .
d_call: .
cdr3_length: 14
j_call: TRBJ1-1
v_call: TRBV29-1
cdr3_aa: CSVETEHLFTEAFF
cdr3_nt: TGCAGCGTTGAAACGGAGCATTTGTTTACTGAAGCTTTCTTT

clone_size: .
d_call: .
cdr3_length: 13
j_call: TRBJ1-1
v_call: TRBV20-1
cdr3_aa: CSARVPGKAEAFF
cdr3_nt: TGCAGTGCTAGAGTGCCGGGAAAAGCTGAAGCTTTCTTT

clone_size: .
d_call: .
cdr3_length: 15
j_call: TRBJ2-5
v_call: TRBV7-9
cdr3_aa: CASSYIAVGWETQYF
cdr3_nt: TGTGCCAGCAGCTATATAGCGGTAGGATGGGAGACCCAGTACTTC

clone_size: few
d_call: .
cdr3_length: 13
j_call: TRBJ1-5
v_call: TRBV12-3/TRBV12-4
cdr3_aa: CASSHRVGQPQHF
cdr3_nt: TGTGCCAGCAGCCACAGGGTCGGACAGCCCCAGCATTTT

clone_size: few
d_call: TRBD2
cdr3_length: 16
j_call: TRBJ2-1
v_call: TRBV5-1
cdr3_aa: CASSSTSGGTNNEQFF
cdr3_nt: TGCGCCAGCAGCTCCACTAGCGGGGGTACGAACAATGAGCAGTTCTTC

clone_size: many
d_call: .
cdr3_length: 13
j_call: TRBJ2-1
v_call: TRBV6-2/TRBV6-3
cdr3_aa: CASSYQRPNEQFF
cdr3_nt: TGTGCCAGCAGTTACCAGCGGCCCAATGAGCAGTTCTTC

clone_size: .
d_call: .
cdr3_length: 15
j_call: TRBJ2-2
v_call: TRBV20-1
cdr3_aa: CSARSGTGGTGELFF
cdr3_nt: TGCAGTGCGAGATCCGGGACTGGGGGCACCGGGGAGCTGTTTTTT

clone_size: few
d_call: .
cdr3_length: 13
j_call: TRBJ2-1
v_call: TRBV11-2
cdr3_aa: CASSLGVLSEQFF
cdr3_nt: TGTGCCAGCAGCTTAGGGGTGTTGAGTGAGCAGTTCTTC

clone_size: .
d_call: TRBD1
cdr3_length: 17
j_call: TRBJ2-5
v_call: TRBV4-2
cdr3_aa: CASSQDGTGGFQETQYF
cdr3_nt: TGTGCCAGCAGCCAAGATGGGACAGGGGGCTTCCAAGAGACCCAGTACTTC

clone_size: many
d_call: TRBD1
cdr3_length: 16
j_call: TRBJ2-3
v_call: TRBV20-1
cdr3_aa: CSASSQWGTASDTQYF
cdr3_nt: TGCAGTGCTAGTTCCCAATGGGGGACAGCCTCAGATACGCAGTATTTT

clone_size: .
d_call: .
cdr3_length: 15
j_call: TRBJ2-3
v_call: TRBV5-6
cdr3_aa: CASSTLTSTPDTQYF
cdr3_nt: TGTGCCAGCAGCACACTAACTAGTACCCCAGATACGCAGTATTTT

clone_size: few
d_call: .
cdr3_length: 13
j_call: TRBJ2-1
v_call: TRBV4-1
cdr3_aa: CASSQDSPGSQFF
cdr3_nt: TGCGCCAGCAGCCAAGATAGCCCGGGGTCCCAGTTCTTC

clone_size: many
d_call: TRBD2
cdr3_length: 16
j_call: TRBJ2-1
v_call: TRBV5-1
cdr3_aa: CASSATAGGPYNEQFF
cdr3_nt: TGCGCCAGCAGCGCGACAGCGGGGGGCCCCTACAATGAGCAGTTCTTC

clone_size: few
d_call: .
cdr3_length: 16
j_call: TRBJ2-3
v_call: TRBV5-1
cdr3_aa: CASSLETGTSTDTQYF
cdr3_nt: TGCGCCAGCAGCTTGGAAACCGGGACTAGCACAGATACGCAGTATTTT

clone_size: many
d_call: .
cdr3_length: 16
j_call: TRBJ1-4
v_call: TRBV12-3/TRBV12-4
cdr3_aa: CASCPEGGVAGKLFFF
cdr3_nt: .

clone_size: many
d_call: .
cdr3_length: 15
j_call: TRBJ1-5
v_call: TRBV6-2/TRBV6-3
cdr3_aa: CASRRPGGSNQPQHF
cdr3_nt: TGTGCCAGCAGGCGCCCAGGCGGTAGCAATCAGCCCCAGCATTTT

clone_size: .
d_call: TRBD1
cdr3_length: 15
j_call: TRBJ1-5
v_call: TRBV12-3/TRBV12-4
cdr3_aa: CASSLRTGGNQPQHF
cdr3_nt: TGTGCCAGCAGTCTGAGGACAGGGGGCAATCAGCCCCAGCATTTT

clone_size: few
d_call: .
cdr3_length: 14
j_call: TRBJ1-5
v_call: TRBV7-9
cdr3_aa: CASSSDSVNQPQHF
cdr3_nt: TGTGCCAGCAGCTCGGACAGTGTCAATCAGCCCCAGCATTTT